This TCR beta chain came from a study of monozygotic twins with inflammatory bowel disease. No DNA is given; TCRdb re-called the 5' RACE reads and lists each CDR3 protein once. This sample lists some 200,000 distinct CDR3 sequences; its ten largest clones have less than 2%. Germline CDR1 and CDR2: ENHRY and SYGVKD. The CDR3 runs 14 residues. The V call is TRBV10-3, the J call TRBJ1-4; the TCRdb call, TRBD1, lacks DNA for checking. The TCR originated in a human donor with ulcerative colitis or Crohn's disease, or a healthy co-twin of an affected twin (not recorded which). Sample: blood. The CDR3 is CAISNGGLGEKLFF.